The TCR beta chain described here comes from a study of blood T cell repertoires in COVID-19 (TCRdb year 2020). At the level of the whole study: Samples covering the acute and convalescent phases of COVID-19 were provided by collaborators in the United States, Italy and Spain. The repertoires were made available in a free public database intended to serve as a resource for research on the immune response to SARS-CoV-2. The material from the prospective study consisted of cDNA or gDNA derived from T cells, B-cell-depleted T cells, or PBMCs. The dataset comprised deeply sampled blood TCRbeta repertoires from subjects exposed to, actively infected with, or recovered from COVID-19. Nearly every sample came with metadata listing a de-identified subject ID, COVID-19 status, age in years and sex. Where available, HLA class I and class II types were taken from metadata supplied by the sample provider and were not determined by assay-based typing. Samples came from the ongoing ImmuneRACE study (first 160 participants) plus 1,254 subjects from 6 global collaborators.

Including cysteine and phenylalanine, the CDR3 has 17 amino acids. Only the CDR3 part of the read is kept: 51 bases, read in frame from the first base. V loses 2 bases of germline sequence and J loses 6 bases, and the interval between the two ends is 19 bases. Taken from the germline V gene, the CDR1 and CDR2 loops are SGHVS and FNYEAQ. The immunoSEQ Assay, a bias-controlled multiplex PCR, was used to amplify TCRbeta CDR3 regions from genomic DNA. The paper's data handling went like this. Within the assay, amplification of reference gene primers was used to estimate how many nucleated cells each sample contained. To quantify the absolute abundance of each unique TCRbeta CDR3 rearrangement, sequence reads were collapsed and filtered. For each sample, productive Simpson clonality was calculated as the square root of Simpson's diversity index over productive rearrangements. TCRdb retrieved this table from immuneACCESS and kept in-frame rearrangements only. Not all clones are present; in checked studies, unresolved V genes account for under half, and no reason is known for the remainder. For V, J and clone size, that table is used; D and trimming come from the DNA. Here the sample has more than 85,000 clones; around nine tenths occur a single time. Jointly, the top ten make up around 4.3% of the sample.

General study outcomes and caveats: The quantity of clinical and demographic metadata differed by source and by participant and was supplied without curation.

Comments on this clone: No cognate antigen has been identified for it. Base qualities were left out, and no much larger clone turns up one base away.

One collaborating source in Seattle enrolled patients while the patients were actively infected and followed the patients over time throughout the course of disease. Each collaborating institution followed its own protocols to collect whole blood in K2EDTA tubes. For TCRbeta analysis, collaborators shipped samples in one of three forms: frozen whole blood, isolated PBMCs, or DNA extracted from either of those sample types. The chain was built from TRBV7-6 and TRBJ2-2; TRBD2 is possibly the D segment (6 matching bases). This TCR came from a human donor with COVID-19, enrolled during active disease. The donor label of this sample is uncertain. The sample taken for sequencing was peripheral blood. CDR3 sequence: CASSLPLGGAGAGELFF. The DNA is as follows: TGTGCCAGCAGCTTACCTTTGGGCGGGGCCGGAGCCGGGGAGCTGTTTTTT.